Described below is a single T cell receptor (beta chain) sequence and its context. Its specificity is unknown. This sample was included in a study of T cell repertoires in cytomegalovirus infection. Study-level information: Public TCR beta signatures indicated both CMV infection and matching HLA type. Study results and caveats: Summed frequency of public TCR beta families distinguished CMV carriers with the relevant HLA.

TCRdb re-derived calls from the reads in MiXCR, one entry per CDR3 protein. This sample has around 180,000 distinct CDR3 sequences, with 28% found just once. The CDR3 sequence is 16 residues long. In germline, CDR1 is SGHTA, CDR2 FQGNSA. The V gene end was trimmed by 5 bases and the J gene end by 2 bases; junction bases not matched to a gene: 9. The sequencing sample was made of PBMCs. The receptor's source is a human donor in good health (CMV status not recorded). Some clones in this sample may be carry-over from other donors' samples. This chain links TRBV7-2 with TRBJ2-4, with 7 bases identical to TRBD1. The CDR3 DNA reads TGTGCCAGCAGCCCTCACAGGGGAAGAACCAAAAACATTCAGTACTTC. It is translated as CASSPHRGRTKNIQYF.